Listed below are T cell receptor beta chains from one sample, sequenced in a study of blood T cell repertoires in COVID-19. Sequenced by immunoSEQ multiplex PCR; TCRdb stores in-frame clones only, minus some. The sample lists hundreds of thousands of clones; around nine tenths were seen once. Sequencing used peripheral blood. These receptors came from a woman under 30 who had recovered from COVID-19. Each CDR3 is given with its conserved first and last residue. The D gene is left open where the match is weak. Size tells how often a clone was seen (once, few, many) or the class of an expanded clone, and some rows leave it out.

D gene	clone size	J gene	V gene	CDR3 protein	CDR3 DNA
TRBD2	.	TRBJ2-7	TRBV5-4	CASSSSGLAGVRGSSYEQYF	TGTGCCAGCTCCTCGTCGGGGCTAGCGGGAGTTAGGGGGAGTTCCTACGAGCAGTACTTC
.	.	TRBJ2-2	TRBV15	CATSEYQGRTGELFF	TGTGCCACCAGCGAATACCAGGGTCGCACCGGGGAGCTGTTTTTT
.	.	TRBJ2-7	TRBV6-5	CASSYSAEIGEQYF	TGTGCCAGCAGTTACTCGGCGGAAATCGGCGAGCAGTACTTC
.	.	TRBJ2-5	TRBV4-3	CASSQDGLSQETQYF	TGCGCCAGCAGCCAAGATGGACTGAGCCAAGAGACCCAGTACTTC
.	.	TRBJ2-3	TRBV5-1	CASRLAGTNTDTQYF	TGCGCCAGCAGGCTAGCCGGGACAAACACAGATACGCAGTATTTT
TRBD1	.	TRBJ2-2	TRBV19	CASNGQGTGELFF	TGTGCCAGTAACGGACAGGGGACCGGGGAGCTGTTTTTT
TRBD2	once	TRBJ2-1	TRBV5-1	CASSSTLAGGLAEQFF	TGCGCCAGCAGCTCCACCCTAGCGGGAGGCCTGGCTGAGCAGTTCTTC
.	.	TRBJ1-3	TRBV13	CASSLQLLSGNTIYF	TGTGCCAGCAGCCTCCAACTGCTCTCTGGAAACACCATATATTTT
.	once	TRBJ2-7	TRBV6-5	CASSYRGGYEQYF	TGTGCCAGCAGTTACCGGGGAGGCTACGAGCAGTACTTC
.	.	TRBJ2-1	TRBV6-2/TRBV6-3	CASSYRARGGNEQFF	TGTGCCAGCAGTTACCGGGCCCGGGGTGGCAATGAGCAGTTCTTC
TRBD1	.	TRBJ2-1	TRBV12-5	CASGLGDRTDNEQFF	TGTGCTAGTGGTTTGGGGGACAGAACTGACAATGAGCAGTTCTTC
.	.	TRBJ2-4	TRBV19	CASNPVLAKNIQYF	TGTGCCAGTAACCCAGTGCTAGCCAAAAACATTCAGTACTTC
TRBD2	once	TRBJ2-1	TRBV7-3	CASSLVGGSSYNEQFF	TGTGCCAGCAGCTTAGTGGGGGGGAGCTCCTACAATGAGCAGTTCTTC
.	.	TRBJ1-1	TRBV5-4	CASREFNTEAFF	TGTGCCAGCAGGGAGTTTAACACTGAAGCTTTCTTT
TRBD2	once	TRBJ2-7	TRBV4-3	CASSQEFGLALYEQYF	TGCGCCAGCAGCCAAGAATTTGGACTAGCCCTCTACGAGCAGTACTTC
.	.	TRBJ1-3	TRBV27	CASSPKGRNTIYF	TGTGCCAGCAGTCCAAAGGGGAGAAACACCATATATTTT
TRBD1	.	TRBJ2-1	TRBV7-2	CASSLPTGGTDEQFF	TGTGCCAGCAGCCTCCCGACAGGGGGCACCGATGAGCAGTTCTTC
.	.	TRBJ2-3	TRBV9	CASSLGGTDTQYF	TGTGCCAGCAGCCTCGGGGGCACAGATACGCAGTATTTT
.	.	TRBJ1-6	TRBV19	CASSNWTFSYNSPLHF	TGTGCCAGTAGTAACTGGACATTCTCCTATAATTCACCCCTCCACTTT
.	.	TRBJ2-7	TRBV18	CASSPPGTGRLEQYF	TGTGCCAGCTCACCACCGGGAACAGGGCGGCTCGAGCAGTACTTC
.	.	TRBJ2-7	TRBV5-1	CASSPPGGYEQYF	TGCGCCAGCAGCCCTCCCGGCGGGTACGAGCAGTACTTC
TRBD1	.	TRBJ1-5	TRBV6-5	CASRGGQDYQPQHF	TGTGCCAGCAGAGGAGGACAGGACTATCAGCCCCAGCATTTT
TRBD1	.	TRBJ1-3	TRBV7-8	CASSLAKTGVGNTIYF	TGTGCCAGCAGCTTAGCTAAAACAGGGGTTGGAAACACCATATATTTT
.	.	TRBJ1-2	TRBV6-5	CASSYSSLQTTYGYTF	TGTGCCAGCAGTTACTCGAGCCTCCAGACTACCTATGGCTACACCTTC
TRBD1	.	TRBJ1-4	TRBV4-3	CASSQGGQTNEKLFF	TGCGCCAGCAGCCAAGGGGGACAGACTAATGAAAAACTGTTTTTT
TRBD2	.	TRBJ2-7	TRBV11-2	CASSLTSGVAYEQYF	TGTGCCAGCAGCTTAACCAGCGGGGTCGCCTACGAGCAGTACTTC